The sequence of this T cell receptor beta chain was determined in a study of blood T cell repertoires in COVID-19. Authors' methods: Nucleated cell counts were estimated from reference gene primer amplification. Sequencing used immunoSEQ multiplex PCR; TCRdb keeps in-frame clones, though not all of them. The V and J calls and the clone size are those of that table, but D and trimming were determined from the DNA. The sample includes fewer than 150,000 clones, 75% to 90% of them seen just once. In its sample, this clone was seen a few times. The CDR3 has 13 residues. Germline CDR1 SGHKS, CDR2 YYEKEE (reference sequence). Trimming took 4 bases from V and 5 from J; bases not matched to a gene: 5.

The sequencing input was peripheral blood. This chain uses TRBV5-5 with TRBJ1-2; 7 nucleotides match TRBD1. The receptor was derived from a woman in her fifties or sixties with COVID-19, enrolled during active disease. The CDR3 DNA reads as TGTGCCAGCAGCGCTGGACAGGAGTATGGCTACACCTTC. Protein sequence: CASSAGQEYGYTF.